This TCR beta chain was sequenced during a study of shared clonotypes between healthy human individuals. Study information: Each donor's CD4 naive and CD4 memory cells filled three plates apiece, CD8 naive two, and CD8 memory one.

The CDR3 is 18 residues long. Germline CDR1 MNHEY, CDR2 SMNVEV (reference sequence). V lost 2 bases, J lost 7 bases, and 24 bases lay in between. Evenly divided among several immunoSEQ plates was the genomic DNA of each subset. The repertoire was sequenced with immunoSEQ multiplex PCR; TCRdb's copy has only in-frame clones and lacks some. The sample lists some 1,100,000 clones, 70% to 80% occurring once. Study-level points and caveats: The donor pool, a small one, limited the genetic and exposure-history diversity represented. For naive CD4 cells, roughly 5% of clonotypes were shared across a handful of donors.

With regard to this clone: No antigen is known for it.

This sequence originates from a man between 18 and 35 years old in good health. Some clones in this sample may be carry-over from other donors' samples. Sequenced input: memory CD4+ T cells from PBMCs. As for subset: CD45RA-negative fraction. V and J are TRBV27 and TRBJ2-1; D is undetermined. The chain's CDR3 is CASSLVGYPAVGRNEQFF. The CDR3 DNA follows: TGTGCCAGCAGTTTAGTAGGCTACCCGGCGGTGGGTAGGAATGAGCAGTTCTTC.